This TCR beta chain was identified in a study of radiation and T cells in renal cell carcinoma. About this clone: A much larger clone differs by one base, so this may be a read error. This CDR3 is also generated by other DNA sequences in the sample.

Specified treatment: treatment-naive control, cytoreductive nephrectomy. Controls included a few female and roughly 12 male donors, resected 2011 to 2014. This CDR3 has 15 amino acids. CDR1 and CDR2 (germline): MNHEY, SMNVEV (reference sequence). Losses at the gene ends were 5 bases for V and 7 bases for J; bases not matched to a gene: 4. The data were produced by immunoSEQ multiplex PCR, yet TCRdb's version contains in-frame clones alone and is incomplete. Of more than 14,000 clones in the sample, around two thirds were seen once. The chain recombines TRBV27 with TRBJ2-2, with TRBD2 matching 13 bases. The clonotype was recovered from a man between 60 and 70 years old with renal cell carcinoma. The sequencing here drew on tumor tissue, taken from a patient whose treatment was nephrectomy without radiotherapy. The CDR3 here is CASSIGLAGVGELFF. The CDR3 nucleotides are TGTGCCAGCAGTATAGGACTAGCGGGGGTCGGGGAGCTGTTTTTT.